This T cell receptor (beta chain) was recovered during a study of blood T cell repertoires in COVID-19. Across the whole study: Material from acute and convalescent COVID-19 was sourced from the United States, Italy and Spain. The analysed material was cDNA or gDNA that came from T cells, B-cell-depleted T cells, or PBMCs.

Original handling: Estimates of nucleated cell counts were drawn from the amplification of reference gene primers. The protocol was immunoSEQ multiplex PCR, while the TCRdb copy is restricted to in-frame clones and leaves out a portion. V and J calls and clone size follow that table, whereas D and trimming were derived from the DNA. This sample has around 100,000 clones; more than 70% occur once, and the top ten carry 3.5%. Sequencing input: peripheral blood. This sequence was found in a woman aged 55-70 years with acute or convalescent COVID-19.

The DNA of the CDR3 is TGCAGCGTTGAGAGAGGGACAGTCGACGATGAGCAGTTCTTC. Translated, it gives CSVERGTVDDEQFF. This chain uses TRBV29-1 with TRBJ2-1, with 7 bases that match TRBD1. CDR3 length equals 14 residues. The germline V gene has CDR1 SQVTM and CDR2 ANQGSEA. Trimming at V came to 3 bases and at J to 8 bases, leaving 10 bases not matched to a gene.